These 10 T cell receptor beta chains share one sample of origin, sequenced in a study of blood T cell repertoires in COVID-19. The table came from immunoSEQ multiplex PCR; TCRdb's copy has only in-frame clones and leaves some out. The sample includes hundreds of thousands of clones, about 85% seen only once; the top ten take roughly 3%. Sequencing input: peripheral blood. Source of these receptors: a man aged 18 to 29 with active or convalescent COVID-19.

The rearrangement links TRBV28 to TRBJ1-2; the match to TRBD1 covers 8 bases. Germline V gene data show CDR1 as MDHEN and CDR2 as SYDVKM. V was pared by 1 base and J by 7 bases, with 8 bases of the junction left unmatched. The CDR3 consists of 15 residues. The CDR3, as DNA: TGTGCCAGCAGTTTATCCGACAGGGGAGGTGTTGGCTACACCTTC. Encoded protein: CASSLSDRGGVGYTF.

This rearrangement joins TRBV19 to TRBJ1-2; tentative D call: TRBD1 (5 bases). Germline loops: CDR1 LNHDA, CDR2 SQIVND (reference sequence). With 3 bases removed from V and 2 bases from J, the gap between germline ends came to 16 bases. CDR3 length equals 16 residues. CDR3 region: CASSMPSRAGNYGYTF. DNA of the CDR3: TGTGCCAGTAGTATGCCCTCCAGGGCCGGCAACTATGGCTACACCTTC. The entire variable domain, with the rest obtained from reference TRBV19 and TRBJ1-2, is as follows: DGGITQSPKYLFRKEGQNVTLSCEQNLNHDAMYWYRQDPGQGLRLIYYSQIVNDFQKGDIAEGYSVSREKKESFPLTVTSAQKNPTAFYLCASSMPSRAGNYGYTFGSGTRLTVV.

This clone was seen once. This chain joins TRBV6-5 and TRBJ1-1; a possible D gene is TRBD1 (5 bases). The V and J ends lost 4 bases and 2 bases respectively, with 11 bases between them. Germline V gene data show CDR1 as MNHEY and CDR2 as SVGAGI. The CDR3 runs 14 residues. This CDR3 reads CASSFRGINTEAFF. DNA for the CDR3: TGTGCCAGCAGTTTTCGGGGGATAAACACTGAAGCTTTCTTT.

V usage is TRBV18 and J usage is TRBJ2-3; D call uncertain. This CDR3 spans 15 amino acids. Germline CDR1 is KGHSH and CDR2 is LQKENI. Trimming took 0 bases from V and 4 from J, leaving 11 bases between them. The CDR3 region is CASSPPVKSADTQYF. In DNA, the CDR3 is TGTGCCAGCTCACCACCTGTTAAAAGCGCAGATACGCAGTATTTT.

V is TRBV28 and J is TRBJ2-1, with D perhaps TRBD2 (5 bases). Trimming stripped 11 bases from V and 5 bases from J, with 16 bases between. Germline V CDR1 and CDR2: MDHEN, SYDVKM. CDR3 length: 13 residues. The CDR3 spells CAAALRGHNEQFF. DNA of the CDR3: TGTGCCGCCGCGCTCCGGGGTCACAATGAGCAGTTCTTC.

This chain links TRBV9 with TRBJ2-1; 8 bases are shared with TRBD2. Trimming removed 3 bases from V and 2 bases from J; junction bases left unmatched: 1. The CDR3 has 14 residues. The germline gives CDR1 SGDLS, CDR2 YYNGEE. CDR3 bases: TGTGCCAGCAGCGGGGGACTAGCCTACAATGAGCAGTTCTTC. It translates to CASSGGLAYNEQFF.

As DNA, the CDR3 is TGCAGTGCGGGAGATACTGAGACCCAGTACTTC. Amino acid sequence: CSAGDTETQYF. V and J are TRBV20-1 and TRBJ2-5, with a weak D call TRBD2 (5 bases). The CDR3 is made up of 11 amino acids. Trimming cost V 6 bases and J 5 bases, with 10 bases left between them. The germline gives CDR1 DFQATT, CDR2 SNEGSKA (reference sequence).

This clone was counted a single time. The chain has TRBV28 and TRBJ1-2; TRBD1 is a possible D gene (5 bases). The germline V gene has CDR1 MDHEN and CDR2 SYDVKM. Trimming shortened V by 6 bases and J by 8 bases, and 16 bases separated the two germline ends. The CDR3 has 13 residues. The DNA of the CDR3 is TGTGCCAGCAGCCCGGCAGGGTTTTCGGGCTACACCTTC. Amino acids: CASSPAGFSGYTF.

The chain employs TRBV19 and TRBJ1-2, with 7 bases that match TRBD1. Per the germline V gene, CDR1 is LNHDA and CDR2 is SQIVND (reference sequence). This CDR3 is 14 amino acids long. After removal of 5 bases from V and 0 bases from J, the junction contained 3 bases not matched to a gene. The CDR3 region is CASSQQGTNYGYTF. DNA of the CDR3: TGTGCCAGTAGTCAACAGGGGACTAACTATGGCTACACCTTC.

The gene calls are TRBV10-3 and TRBJ2-3; 8 nucleotides match TRBD2. J lost 0 bases, V lost 7 bases, and 6 bases had no gene match. The CDR3 spans 15 residues. CDR1 and CDR2 (germline): ENHRY, SYGVKD. In DNA, the CDR3 is TGTGCCATCACGCCCCGGGGGGGTAGCACAGATACGCAGTATTTT. Its protein is CAITPRGGSTDTQYF.